The table lists the clone carrying this T cell receptor beta chain with a count of one. Antigen unknown. The sample comes from a study of CD4+ T cells in melanoma. Profiled with immunoSEQ multiplex PCR; TCRdb holds only in-frame clones, not every one. The sample lists nearly 50,000 clones, 89% occurring once. Findings and caveats of the study: Neoantigen-specific CD4+ T cells in melanoma reportedly had diverse differentiation states.

Per germline, CDR1 SGHDN and CDR2 FVKESK. The CDR3 length is 14 residues. The germline V and J ends were trimmed by 1 base and 4 bases, with 7 bases remaining between them. Material for sequencing was peripheral blood. The clonotype was recovered from a human donor with melanoma. This chain links TRBV14 with TRBJ2-2, with D possibly TRBD2 on 6 matching bases. CDR3: CASSQAAGTGELFF. CDR3 bases: TGTGCCAGCAGCCAAGCAGCGGGCACCGGGGAGCTGTTTTTT.